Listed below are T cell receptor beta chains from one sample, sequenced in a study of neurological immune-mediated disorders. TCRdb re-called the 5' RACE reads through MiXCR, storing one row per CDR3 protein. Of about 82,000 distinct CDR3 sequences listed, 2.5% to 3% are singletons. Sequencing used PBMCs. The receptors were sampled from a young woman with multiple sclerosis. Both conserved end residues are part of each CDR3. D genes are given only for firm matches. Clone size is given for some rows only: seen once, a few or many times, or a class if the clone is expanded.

TGTGCCAGCAGCAATCGGACTAGCGGGAGTAGTGAGCAGTTCTTC	CASSNRTSGSSEQFF	TRBD2	TRBJ2-1	many	15	TRBV9
TGTGCCAGCAGCCCTCCCCGTCACGAGCAGTACTTC	CASSPPRHEQYF	-	TRBJ2-7	many	12	TRBV7-9
TGTGCCAGCAGTTACATGGCTAGCTCCTACAATGAGCAGTTCTTC	CASSYMASSYNEQFF	-	TRBJ2-1	few	15	TRBV6-5
TGTGCCAGCATAGCCTGGGGGGATGAGCAGTTCTTC	CASIAWGDEQFF	-	TRBJ2-1	many	12	TRBV7-9
TGCGCCAGCAGCTCTCAGACAGGGGTGATGGGAAATGAGCAGTTCTTC	CASSSQTGVMGNEQFF	TRBD1	TRBJ2-1	many	16	TRBV5-1
TGTGCCAGCAGTGAGTTCGACTTGGGTGGCACAGATACGCAGTATTTT	CASSEFDLGGTDTQYF	-	TRBJ2-3	many	16	TRBV6-1
TGTGCCAGCAGTTACTCTACCTCTACAGAGACCCAGTACTTC	CASSYSTSTETQYF	-	TRBJ2-5	many	14	TRBV6-6
TGTGCCAGCAGTTACTCGATCCTTTTTGGAGAGAAGAACACTGAAGCTTTCTTT	CASSYSILFGEKNTEAFF	-	TRBJ1-1	many	18	TRBV6-6
TGTGCCAGTAGTCTAAGTTCGAACACCGGGGAGCTGTTTTTT	CASSLSSNTGELFF	-	TRBJ2-2	many	14	TRBV19
TGCGCCAGCAGCTTCTCCATGAACACTGAAGCTTTCTTT	CASSFSMNTEAFF	-	TRBJ1-1	many	13	TRBV5-1
TGTGCCAGCAGTGGGCAGCAAGAGACCCAGTACTTC	CASSGQQETQYF	-	TRBJ2-5	many	12	TRBV6-1
TGTGCCAGCAGCCGTCAGGGGGCCTCTGGGGCCAACGTCCTGACTTTC	CASSRQGASGANVLTF	TRBD1	TRBJ2-6	-	16	TRBV6-2/TRBV6-3
TGTGCCAGCAGCTTAGCAACGCGCGAGCAGTTCTTC	CASSLATREQFF	-	TRBJ2-1	many	12	TRBV7-6
TGCAGTGCCCAACAGGGGGACACTGAAGCTTTCTTT	CSAQQGDTEAFF	TRBD1	TRBJ1-1	many	12	TRBV20-1
TGCAGTGCAAACGACAGGACAACCTACAATGAGCAGTTCTTC	CSANDRTTYNEQFF	-	TRBJ2-1	-	14	TRBV20-1
TGTGCCAGCAGCCAACAGACTAGCGGGATCGAGCAGTACTTC	CASSQQTSGIEQYF	TRBD2	TRBJ2-7	few	14	TRBV14
TGTGCCAGCTCATCAGGGAATCAGCCCCAGCATTTT	CASSSGNQPQHF	-	TRBJ1-5	many	12	TRBV2
TGTGCCAGCAGCCAAGGAAGGGTTACCGGGGAGCTGTTTTTT	CASSQGRVTGELFF	-	TRBJ2-2	many	14	TRBV3-1
TGCAGTGCCTATGGACAGGGCAATCAGCCCCAGCATTTT	CSAYGQGNQPQHF	TRBD1	TRBJ1-5	many	13	TRBV20-1
TGTGCCAGCAGTGACGGCCCAAAAGCCGGGGCGTATGGCTACACCTTC	CASSDGPKAGAYGYTF	-	TRBJ1-2	many	16	TRBV6-2/TRBV6-3
TGCGCCAGCAGCTTGGTGGGTATAGGACAGGGACCCTACGAGCAGTACTTC	CASSLVGIGQGPYEQYF	TRBD1	TRBJ2-7	medium-sized	17	TRBV5-1
TGTGCCAGCAGCTCCACAGCGGGAAACATTCAGTACTTC	CASSSTAGNIQYF	-	TRBJ2-4	many	13	TRBV7-2
TGTGCCAGCAGCCCACGACTAGGCCTGAGGACCGGGGAGCTGTTTTTT	CASSPRLGLRTGELFF	-	TRBJ2-2	many	16	TRBV7-2
TGTGCCAGCAGCCAGATGTCCGGACAGGGAGGCGGCTACACCTTC	CASSQMSGQGGGYTF	TRBD1	TRBJ1-2	many	15	TRBV7-9
TGTGCCAGCAGCTTTGGGCACAGGGGTGAGACCCAGTACTTC	CASSFGHRGETQYF	TRBD1	TRBJ2-5	many	14	TRBV5-5
TGTGCCAGCTCGAGGGGGGAGGCCTACGAGCAGTACTTC	CASSRGEAYEQYF	-	TRBJ2-7	many	13	TRBV18
TGCGCCAGCAGTGAGTCCCAGGGACTCGGGTCAGATACGCAGTATTTT	CASSESQGLGSDTQYF	-	TRBJ2-3	-	16	TRBV10-1
TGCGCCAGCAGCTTCAGGGCACGAGAGACCCAGTACTTC	CASSFRARETQYF	-	TRBJ2-5	many	13	TRBV5-1
TGCGCCAGCAGCTTCGAGGGAGACAGGGGCTATGGCTACACCTTC	CASSFEGDRGYGYTF	TRBD1	TRBJ1-2	many	15	TRBV5-1
TGTGCCAGCAGCCACTCCACTAACTATGGCTACACCTTC	CASSHSTNYGYTF	-	TRBJ1-2	many	13	TRBV27
TGTGCCAGCAGCTTAGGTGGTGGGACTAGAAGGAGTGAGCAGTTCTTC	CASSLGGGTRRSEQFF	TRBD2	TRBJ2-1	many	16	TRBV7-2
TGTGCCAGCAGGGAATCAATGGCTGAGCAGTTCTTC	CASRESMAEQFF	-	TRBJ2-1	many	12	TRBV28
TGCAGCGTTGTAGGTGATGCTAACTATGGCTACACCTTC	CSVVGDANYGYTF	-	TRBJ1-2	many	13	TRBV29-1
TGCGCCAGCAGCTTCGAGAGAGGGGGTCTGGGGGCCAACGTCCTGACTTTC	CASSFERGGLGANVLTF	-	TRBJ2-6	many	17	TRBV5-1
TGTGCCAGCAGCTTAGGCCTACTAGCGGGAGAGAAAGAGACCCAGTACTTC	CASSLGLLAGEKETQYF	TRBD2	TRBJ2-5	many	17	TRBV13
TGTGCCAGCAGCGATCGGGACACTGTCCAGCCCCAGCATTTT	CASSDRDTVQPQHF	-	TRBJ1-5	many	14	TRBV7-9
TGTGCCAGCAGCCGCCCTTCTCTAGCGCCCCAGGGGGATACGCAGTATTTT	CASSRPSLAPQGDTQYF	-	TRBJ2-3	many	17	TRBV4-2
TGCGCCAGCAGCTTGGGCTCCGGCGGGACCAAAAACATTCAGTACTTC	CASSLGSGGTKNIQYF	-	TRBJ2-4	many	16	TRBV5-1
TGTGCCATCAGTGGCCCCGCTCTAGGTCTGGGCGAGCAGTACTTC	CAISGPALGLGEQYF	-	TRBJ2-7	many	15	TRBV10-3
TGTGCCAGCAGCCCGGGACAGGGGTCCTCTGGCTACACCTTC	CASSPGQGSSGYTF	TRBD1	TRBJ1-2	many	14	TRBV12-3/TRBV12-4
TGTGCCAGCAGCTTATCGACAGATAATCAGCCCCAGCATTTT	CASSLSTDNQPQHF	-	TRBJ1-5	many	14	TRBV7-9
TGCAGTGCTAGAGAACAGGGGGTCGCCATAAATGAAGCTTTCTTT	CSAREQGVAINEAFF	TRBD1	TRBJ1-1	many	15	TRBV20-1
TGTGCCATCAGTGAGTCCGGGGGCGACACTGAAGCTTTCTTT	CAISESGGDTEAFF	-	TRBJ1-1	many	14	TRBV10-3
TGTGCCAGCACAGGCTCTAACTATGGCTACACCTTC	CASTGSNYGYTF	-	TRBJ1-2	many	12	TRBV6-6
TGCAGTGCTAGTCCTAGGCTAACCTCCGGGGAGCTGTTTTTT	CSASPRLTSGELFF	-	TRBJ2-2	many	14	TRBV20-1